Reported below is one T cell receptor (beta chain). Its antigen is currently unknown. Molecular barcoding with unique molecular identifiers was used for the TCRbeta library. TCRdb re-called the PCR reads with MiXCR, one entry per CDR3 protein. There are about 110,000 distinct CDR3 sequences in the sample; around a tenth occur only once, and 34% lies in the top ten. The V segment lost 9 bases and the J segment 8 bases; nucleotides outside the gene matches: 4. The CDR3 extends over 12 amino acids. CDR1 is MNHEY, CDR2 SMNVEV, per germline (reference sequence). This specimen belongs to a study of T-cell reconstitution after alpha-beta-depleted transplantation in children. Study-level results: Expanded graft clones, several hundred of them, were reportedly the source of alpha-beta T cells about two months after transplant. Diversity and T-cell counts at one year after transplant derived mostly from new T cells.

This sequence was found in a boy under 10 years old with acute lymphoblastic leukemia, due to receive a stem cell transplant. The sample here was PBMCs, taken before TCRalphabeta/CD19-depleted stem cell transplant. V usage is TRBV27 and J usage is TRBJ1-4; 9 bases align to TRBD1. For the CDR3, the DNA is TGTGCCAGGGACAGGGGAGAGGAAAAACTGTTTTTT. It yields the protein CARDRGEEKLFF.